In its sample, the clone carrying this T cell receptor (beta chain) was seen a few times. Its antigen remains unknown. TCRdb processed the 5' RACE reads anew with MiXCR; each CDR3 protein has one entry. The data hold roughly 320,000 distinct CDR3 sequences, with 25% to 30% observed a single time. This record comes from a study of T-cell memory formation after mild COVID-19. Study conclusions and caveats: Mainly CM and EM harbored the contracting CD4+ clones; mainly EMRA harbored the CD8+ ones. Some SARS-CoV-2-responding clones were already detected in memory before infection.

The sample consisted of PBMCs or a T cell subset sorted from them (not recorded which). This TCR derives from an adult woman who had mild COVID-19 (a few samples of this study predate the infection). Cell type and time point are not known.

Here the CDR3 DNA reads TGTGCCAGTAGGGGACAGGGGGACACCGGGGAGCTGTTTTTT. Protein product: CASRGQGDTGELFF. V and J are TRBV19 and TRBJ2-2, with 11 positions matching TRBD1. V lost 6 bases to trimming and J lost 3 bases; unmatched junction nucleotides: 0. Germline loops: CDR1 LNHDA, CDR2 SQIVND (reference sequence). This CDR3 spans 14 amino acids.